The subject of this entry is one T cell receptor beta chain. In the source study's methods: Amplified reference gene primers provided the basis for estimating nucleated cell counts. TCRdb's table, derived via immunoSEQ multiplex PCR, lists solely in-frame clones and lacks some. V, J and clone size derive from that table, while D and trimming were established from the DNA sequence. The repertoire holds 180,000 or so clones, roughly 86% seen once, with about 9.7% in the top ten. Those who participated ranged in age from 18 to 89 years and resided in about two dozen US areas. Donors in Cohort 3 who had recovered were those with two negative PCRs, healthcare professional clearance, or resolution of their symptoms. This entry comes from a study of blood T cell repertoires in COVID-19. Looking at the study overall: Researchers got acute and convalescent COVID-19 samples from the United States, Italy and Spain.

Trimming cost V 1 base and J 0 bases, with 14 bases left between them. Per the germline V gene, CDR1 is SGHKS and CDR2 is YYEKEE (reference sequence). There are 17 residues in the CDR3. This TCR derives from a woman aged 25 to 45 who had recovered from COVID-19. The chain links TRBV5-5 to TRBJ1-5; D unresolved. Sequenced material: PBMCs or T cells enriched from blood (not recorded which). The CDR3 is CASSLRSERYSNQPQHF. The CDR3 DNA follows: TGTGCCAGCAGCTTGCGGAGCGAGAGGTATAGCAATCAGCCCCAGCATTTT.